The 11 T cell receptor beta chains reported below all come from one sample, sequenced in a study of identifying expanded T cells in peripheral blood. Generated by immunoSEQ multiplex PCR, the TCRdb table keeps only in-frame clones and is missing some. In the table there are 100,000 to 150,000 clones, around four fifths of which are singletons. Input material: blood. These receptors were taken from a person aged 18-69 years in good health.

In the case of this clone: Compared with germline, one end of the junction differs, possibly owing to a read error. At the DNA level, this CDR3 is encoded by other sequences in the same sample as well. The chain couples TRBV6-5 to TRBJ1-6; 7 nucleotides match TRBD1. Germline CDR1 is MNHEY and CDR2 is SVGAGI. This CDR3 spans 14 amino acids. The CDR3 nucleotides are TGTGCTAGCAGAAACAGGGGTGGTAATTCACCCCTCCACTTT. As protein: CASRNRGGNSPLHF.

The chain uses TRBV11-2 and TRBJ1-2, with 11 bases lining up with TRBD1. Germline loops: CDR1 SGHAT, CDR2 FQNNGV. V shed 3 bases, J shed 7 bases, and the junction held 4 bases outside the gene matches. The CDR3 runs to 14 residues. CDR3 nucleotide sequence: TGTGCCAGCAGCTTTGCGGACAGGGGGCCTGGCTACACCTTC. The encoded protein is CASSFADRGPGYTF.

V and J are TRBV9 and TRBJ2-1; D might be TRBD2 (6 bases). Trimming cost V 4 bases and J 6 bases, with 17 bases left between them. This CDR3 comprises 15 residues. CDR1 and CDR2 (germline): SGDLS, YYNGEE. DNA for the CDR3: TGTGCCAGCAGCCCCGGAGGGGAGGCGCGCAATGAGCAGTTCTTC. Encoded protein: CASSPGGEARNEQFF.

V gene TRBV7-2 combines with J gene TRBJ2-6; the D gene is possibly TRBD1 (5 bases). This CDR3 is 14 amino acids long. Germline lookup yields CDR1 SGHTA and CDR2 FQGNSA. Trimming pared 5 bases from V and 2 bases from J, leaving 7 bases between. CDR3 DNA sequence: TGTGCCAGCAGCCTAGGGGCTGGGGCCAACGTCCTGACTTTC. Translation: CASSLGAGANVLTF.

CDR3 DNA: TGTGCCAGCAGTTACTCTAGCGGGGGTTACAATGAGCAGTTCTTC. Encoded protein: CASSYSSGGYNEQFF. This chain connects TRBV6-5 to TRBJ2-1; 9 nucleotides match TRBD2. The junction had 1 base not matched to a gene; V was cut back by 0 bases and J by 4 bases. Germline CDR1 MNHEY, CDR2 SVGAGI. This CDR3 is built from 15 residues.

The chain is built from TRBV10-2 and TRBJ2-4; possible D gene TRBD2, 6 bases. V lost 3 bases to trimming and J lost 0 bases, with 15 bases between them. This CDR3 contains 17 residues. The germline CDR1 and CDR2 sequences are WSHSY and SAAADI. The CDR3 sequence is CASSERWGVEAKNIQYF. The CDR3 nucleotides are TGCGCCAGCAGTGAACGTTGGGGGGTTGAAGCCAAAAACATTCAGTACTTC.

The rearrangement joins TRBV5-1 to TRBJ2-2; D perhaps matches TRBD2 (6 bases). V was pared by 4 bases and J by 6 bases, with 10 bases between. Germline V CDR1 and CDR2: SGHRS, YFSETQ. This CDR3 spans 13 amino acids. The CDR3 nucleotides are TGCGCCAGCAGCCCCGGGACTTCCGGGGAGCTGTTTTTT. This codes for CASSPGTSGELFF.

The chain carries TRBV7-8 and TRBJ1-5; TRBD1 aligns across 8 bases. V was clipped by 5 bases and J by 7 bases; unmatched bases: 10. The CDR3 sequence is 15 residues long. The germline gives CDR1 SGHVS, CDR2 FQNEAQ. CDR3 bases: TGTGCCAGCAGCCTCGGACAGGGCAAAGGACAGCCCCAGCATTTT. It is translated as CASSLGQGKGQPQHF.

The sample holds a few counts of this clone. V gene TRBV19 combines with J gene TRBJ2-7; TRBD1 aligns across 10 bases. CDR1 is LNHDA and CDR2 is SQIVND in the germline V gene (reference sequence). V was clipped by 5 bases and J by 6 bases; unmatched bases: 7. This CDR3 region has 14 residues. CDR3 nucleotides: TGTGCCAGTAGTCCCCGCGGGACAGGGGCCGAGCAGTACTTC. Its translation is CASSPRGTGAEQYF. The full variable domain, its missing parts supplied by reference TRBV19 and TRBJ2-7, is DGGITQSPKYLFRKEGQNVTLSCEQNLNHDAMYWYRQDPGQGLRLIYYSQIVNDFQKGDIAEGYSVSREKKESFPLTVTSAQKNPTAFYLCASSPRGTGAEQYFGPGTRLTVT.

V gene TRBV29-1 combines with J gene TRBJ2-5, with a tentative D call TRBD1 (5 bases). Trimming stripped 6 bases from V and 5 bases from J, with 13 bases between. The CDR3 sequence is 12 residues long. Germline assignment: CDR1 SQVTM and CDR2 ANQGSEA. CDR3 protein: CSVPGLPETQYF. The DNA of the CDR3 is TGCAGCGTCCCAGGGTTACCGGAGACCCAGTACTTC.

The chain links TRBV28 to TRBJ1-5; no firm D call. Trimming left V 7 bases short and J 7 bases short, with 11 bases between. The CDR3 covers 12 residues. Germline CDR1 MDHEN, CDR2 SYDVKM. Here the CDR3 DNA reads TGTGCCAGCAACCAACCCCCCCAGCCCCAGCATTTT. Protein: CASNQPPQPQHF.